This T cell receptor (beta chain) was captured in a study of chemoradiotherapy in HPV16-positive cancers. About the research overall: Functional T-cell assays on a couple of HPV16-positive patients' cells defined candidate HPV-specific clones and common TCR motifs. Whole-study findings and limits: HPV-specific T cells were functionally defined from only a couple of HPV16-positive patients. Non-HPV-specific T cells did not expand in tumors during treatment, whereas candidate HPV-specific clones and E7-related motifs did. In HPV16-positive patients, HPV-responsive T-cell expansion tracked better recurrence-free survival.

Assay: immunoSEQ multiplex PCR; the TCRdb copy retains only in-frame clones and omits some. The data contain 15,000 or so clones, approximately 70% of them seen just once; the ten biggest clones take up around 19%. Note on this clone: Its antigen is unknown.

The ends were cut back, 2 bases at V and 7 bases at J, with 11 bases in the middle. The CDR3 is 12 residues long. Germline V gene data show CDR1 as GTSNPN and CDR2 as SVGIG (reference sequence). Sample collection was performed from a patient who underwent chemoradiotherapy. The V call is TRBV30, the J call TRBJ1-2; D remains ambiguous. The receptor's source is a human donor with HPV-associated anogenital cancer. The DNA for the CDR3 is TGTGCCTGGAGTTCCGGGGTCGGTGGCTACACCTTC. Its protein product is CAWSSGVGGYTF.